These 18 T cell receptor beta chains were all obtained from the same sample, sequenced in a study of shared clonotypes between healthy human individuals. Naive CD8 cells comprised CD45RO-negative, CCR7-positively selected cells, excluding terminally differentiated effector memory CD45RA+ cells. Produced via immunoSEQ multiplex PCR; TCRdb's table is partial and in-frame only. The repertoire holds 660,000 or so clones, with 95% to 97% as singletons. Sequenced material: naive CD8+ T cells sorted from blood. The receptors shown here come from a woman aged 30 to 39 in good health.

This chain uses TRBV2 with TRBJ1-1; possible D gene TRBD1, 6 bases. Trimming took 6 bases from V and 4 from J, leaving 18 bases between them. Germline V gene data show CDR1 as SNHLY and CDR2 as FYNNEI. This CDR3 contains 15 residues. This CDR3 reads CASSAGTLTSTEAFF. DNA of the CDR3: TGTGCCAGCAGCGCCGGGACACTAACTTCCACTGAAGCTTTCTTT.

The chain has TRBV7-9 and TRBJ2-7, with D perhaps being TRBD1 or TRBD2 (5 bases each). This CDR3 region has 15 residues. The V gene lost 4 bases and the J gene lost 3 bases, with 16 bases spanning the gap. Germline CDR1 SEHNR, CDR2 FQNEAQ (reference sequence). The CDR3: CASSWGMGEHYEQYF. The CDR3 coding sequence is TGTGCCAGCAGCTGGGGTATGGGGGAACACTACGAGCAGTACTTC.

About this clone itself: The sample has other DNA sequences that encode this CDR3 too. The chain has TRBV5-4 and TRBJ2-7; 7 bases line up with TRBD2. V shed 3 bases and J 0 bases; nucleotides not matched to a gene: 3. The germline CDR1 and CDR2 sequences are SGHNT and YYREEE (reference sequence). The CDR3 is 14 amino acids. The CDR3, as DNA: TGTGCCAGCAGCTCTAGCGGAAGCTCCTACGAGCAGTACTTC. Translated, it gives CASSSSGSSYEQYF.

This rearrangement joins TRBV28 to TRBJ2-4, with 9 nucleotides matching TRBD1. V was clipped by 7 bases and J by 2 bases; unmatched bases: 6. The V gene's germline CDR1 is MDHEN and CDR2 SYDVKM. The CDR3 runs to 15 residues. CDR3 coding DNA: TGTGCCAGCAAAGGGACAGGGAGGTCCAAAAACATTCAGTACTTC. This gives the protein CASKGTGRSKNIQYF.

The CDR3 sequence is CASSRREDSYNEQFF. CDR3 DNA sequence: TGTGCCAGCAGTCGACGGGAGGACTCCTACAATGAGCAGTTCTTC. The chain combines TRBV5-4 with TRBJ2-1; 7 bases match TRBD2. From germline, CDR1 is SGHNT and CDR2 YYREEE (reference sequence). The V segment lost 5 bases and the J segment 0 bases; nucleotides outside the gene matches: 5. This CDR3 spans 15 amino acids. The whole variable domain, remainder taken from reference TRBV5-4 and TRBJ2-1, is ETGVTQSPTHLIKTRGQQVTLRCSSQSGHNTVSWYQQALGQGPQFIFQYYREEENGRGNFPPRFSGLQFPNYSSELNVNALELDDSALYLCASSRREDSYNEQFFGPGTRLTVL.

The rearrangement joins TRBV27 to TRBJ1-1; no firm D call. Germline assignment: CDR1 MNHEY and CDR2 SMNVEV (reference sequence). CDR3 length equals 10 residues. The V end lost 8 bases, the J end lost 5 bases, and 6 bases lay between the germline ends. The CDR3 sequence is CASGRTEAFF. The CDR3 coding sequence is TGTGCCAGCGGACGTACTGAAGCTTTCTTT.

The V gene is TRBV15, the J gene TRBJ2-7, with D perhaps matching TRBD2 (6 bases). The CDR3 contains 19 residues. The V gene lost 4 bases and the J gene lost 0 bases, with 25 bases spanning the gap. Germline assignment: CDR1 LNHNV and CDR2 YYDKDF (reference sequence). The CDR3 region is CATSKHIGGAAKDSYEQYF. The CDR3 nucleotides are TGTGCCACCAGCAAGCATATCGGGGGTGCAGCCAAAGACTCCTACGAGCAGTACTTC.

The chain links TRBV7-9 to TRBJ2-2; 11 nucleotides align to TRBD1. Looked up from germline, CDR1 is SEHNR and CDR2 is FQNEAQ (reference sequence). The CDR3 contains 15 residues. With 5 bases clipped from V and 6 bases from J, the junction kept 5 bases outside the gene matches. The CDR3 bases are TGTGCCAGCAGCCCAGGACAGGGGGCGGCCGGGGAGCTGTTTTTT. Protein sequence: CASSPGQGAAGELFF.

The CDR3 DNA follows: TGTGCCAGCAGCCCAATAGCGGGAGTAAGCTACGAGCAGTACTTC. Protein sequence: CASSPIAGVSYEQYF. The J gene is TRBJ2-7, the V gene TRBV7-8, with 9 bases aligning to TRBD2. The CDR3 length is 15 residues. The V gene's germline CDR1 is SGHVS and CDR2 FQNEAQ. J was trimmed by 3 bases and V by 5 bases; bases with no gene match: 8.

The CDR3 DNA follows: TGTGCCAGCAGTGAAGAAGCGGGGCGGGAGGGCCCATCCTACAATGAGCAGTTCTTC. Translated: CASSEEAGREGPSYNEQFF. J is TRBJ2-1 and V is TRBV6-1; TRBD2 matches 9 bases. CDR1 and CDR2 from the germline V gene are MNHNS and SASEGT. The CDR3 is made up of 19 amino acids. V lost 1 base and J lost 1; bases outside the gene matches: 11.

V is TRBV10-2 and J is TRBJ1-5; D is unresolved. Trimming stripped 2 bases from V and 6 bases from J, with 14 bases between. The length of the CDR3 is 15 residues. Germline CDR1 reads WSHSY; CDR2 reads SAAADI. As DNA, the CDR3 is TGCGCCAGCAGTGAGGGAGGGTGGCCCCCTCAGCCCCAGCATTTT. Translated, it gives CASSEGGWPPQPQHF.

This clone was seen only once. The chain employs TRBV7-6 and TRBJ2-2; D gene ambiguous. CDR1 is SGHVS and CDR2 is FNYEAQ in the germline V gene. This CDR3 is built from 18 residues. V dropped 2 bases and J dropped 6 bases, with 22 bases sitting between them. The DNA for the CDR3 is TGTGCCAGCAGCTTAACCGTTTCTGTGGCTGGGGTGGCCGGGGAGCTGTTTTTT. It translates to CASSLTVSVAGVAGELFF.

The CDR3 protein is CSVLSWGQMNTEAFF. The DNA of the CDR3 is TGCAGCGTCCTGAGTTGGGGCCAGATGAACACTGAAGCTTTCTTT. This chain joins TRBV29-1 and TRBJ1-1; tentative D call: TRBD1 (5 bases). Deletions cut 6 bases from V and 0 bases from J, with 17 bases between. From germline, CDR1 is SQVTM and CDR2 ANQGSEA. The CDR3 contains 15 residues.

J is TRBJ2-1 and V is TRBV6-5, with D possibly being TRBD1 (6 bases). Per germline, CDR1 MNHEY and CDR2 SVGAGI. Trimming cost V 6 bases and J 10 bases, with 13 bases left between them. The CDR3 loop spans 12 amino acids. The CDR3 spells CASSYTRGEQFF. In DNA form, the CDR3 reads TGTGCCAGCAGCTACACTAGGGGGGAGCAGTTCTTC.

V usage is TRBV6-4 and J usage is TRBJ1-1; possibly TRBD1 for D (6 bases). The CDR3 totals 13 residues. CDR1 MRHNA and CDR2 SNTAGT come from the germline V gene. The germline V and J ends were trimmed by 4 bases and 1 base, with 7 bases remaining between them. The CDR3 is CASSAGANTEAFF. The CDR3 region has the DNA TGTGCCAGCAGTGCAGGGGCGAACACTGAAGCTTTCTTT.

This clone was counted between two and nine times. The rearrangement joins TRBV7-9 to TRBJ2-7, with D uncertain. The CDR3 extends over 12 amino acids. Germline CDR1 SEHNR, CDR2 FQNEAQ (reference sequence). V gave up 6 bases and J gave up 4 bases, with 10 bases separating them. CDR3 sequence (DNA): TGTGCCAGCAGTCAAGCACCTTACGAGCAGTACTTC. Protein sequence: CASSQAPYEQYF. Based on the CDR3 plus reference TRBV7-9 and TRBJ2-7, the full variable domain is DTGVSQNPRHKITKRGQNVTFRCDPISEHNRLYWYRQTLGQGPEFLTYFQNEAQLEKSRLLSDRFSAERPKGSFSTLEIQRTEQGDSAMYLCASSQAPYEQYFGPGTRLTVT.

V is TRBV7-6 and J is TRBJ2-7; 8 bases fit TRBD2. Losses at the gene ends were 5 bases for V and 4 bases for J; bases not matched to a gene: 4. Germline V gene data show CDR1 as SGHVS and CDR2 as FNYEAQ. There are 13 residues in the CDR3. CDR3 sequence: CASSPSSGYEQYF. In DNA, the CDR3 is TGTGCCAGCAGCCCTTCTAGCGGGTACGAGCAGTACTTC.

The chain is built from TRBV9 and TRBJ2-5; TRBD2 is a possible D gene (6 bases). The ends were cut back, 3 bases at V and 3 bases at J, with 18 bases in the middle. The germline V gene has CDR1 SGDLS and CDR2 YYNGEE. CDR3 length: 16 amino acids. DNA for the CDR3: TGTGCCAGCAGCGAGAGAGGGGTACCGGGAGAAGAGACCCAGTACTTC. Its protein product is CASSERGVPGEETQYF.